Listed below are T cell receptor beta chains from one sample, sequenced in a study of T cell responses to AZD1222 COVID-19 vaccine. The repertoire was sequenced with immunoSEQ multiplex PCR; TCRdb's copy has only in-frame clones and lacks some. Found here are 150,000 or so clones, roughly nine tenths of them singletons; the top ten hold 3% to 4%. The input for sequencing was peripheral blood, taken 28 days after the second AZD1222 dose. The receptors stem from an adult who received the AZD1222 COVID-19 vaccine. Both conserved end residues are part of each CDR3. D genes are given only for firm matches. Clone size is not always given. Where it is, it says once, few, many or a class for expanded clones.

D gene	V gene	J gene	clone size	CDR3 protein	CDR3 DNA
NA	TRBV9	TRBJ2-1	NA	CASSVVFYGNEQFF	TGTGCCAGCAGCGTAGTTTTCTACGGGAATGAGCAGTTCTTC
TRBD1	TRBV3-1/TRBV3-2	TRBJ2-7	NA	CASSQKQGFVTYEQYF	TGTGCCAGCAGCCAAAAACAGGGGTTCGTTACCTACGAGCAGTACTTC
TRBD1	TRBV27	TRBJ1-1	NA	CASSLTGTGNTEAFF	TGTGCCAGCAGTCTGACCGGGACAGGGAACACTGAAGCTTTCTTT
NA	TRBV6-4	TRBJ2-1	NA	CASSEDTYNEQFF	TGTGCCAGCAGTGAGGACACCTACAATGAGCAGTTCTTC
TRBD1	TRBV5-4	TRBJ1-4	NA	CASSSGAQGAVESEKLFF	TGTGCCAGCAGCTCCGGAGCACAGGGGGCGGTCGAGAGTGAAAAACTGTTTTTT
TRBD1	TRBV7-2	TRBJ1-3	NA	CASSSIRTGGSTIYF	TGTGCCAGCAGCTCAATAAGGACAGGAGGATCCACCATATATTTT
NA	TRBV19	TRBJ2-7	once	CASSMAGLMREQYF	TGTGCCAGTAGTATGGCTGGACTTATGCGAGAGCAGTACTTC
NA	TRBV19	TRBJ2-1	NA	CASGFRGSYNEQFF	TGTGCCAGTGGGTTTAGGGGCTCCTACAATGAGCAGTTCTTC
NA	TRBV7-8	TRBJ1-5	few	CASSFWGGDQPQHF	TGTGCCAGCAGCTTTTGGGGGGGGGATCAGCCCCAGCATTTT
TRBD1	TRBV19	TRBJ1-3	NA	CASSMVRDRVSGNTIYF	TGTGCCAGTAGTATGGTTCGGGACAGGGTCTCTGGAAACACCATATATTTT
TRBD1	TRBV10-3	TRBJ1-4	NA	CAISPGQGAHLQGEKLFF	TGTGCCATCAGTCCGGGACAGGGGGCCCACCTCCAGGGGGAAAAACTGTTTTTT
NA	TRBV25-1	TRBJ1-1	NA	CASSSLRGDTNEAFF	TGTGCCAGCAGTTCTCTCCGGGGGGATACTAATGAAGCTTTCTTT
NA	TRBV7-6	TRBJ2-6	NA	CASSLVGGTSSGANVLTF	TGTGCCAGCAGCTTAGTGGGCGGGACATCCTCTGGGGCCAACGTCCTGACTTTC
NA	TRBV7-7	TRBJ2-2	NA	CASSLDLGNTGELFF	TGTGCCAGCAGCTTAGACCTGGGGAACACCGGGGAGCTGTTTTTT
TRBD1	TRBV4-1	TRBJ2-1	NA	CASSQEIPGGFGEQFF	TGCGCCAGCAGCCAAGAAATCCCAGGGGGTTTTGGTGAGCAGTTCTTC
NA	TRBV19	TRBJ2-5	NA	CASSNVRGGETQYF	TGTGCCAGTAGCAACGTCCGTGGGGGAGAGACCCAGTACTTC
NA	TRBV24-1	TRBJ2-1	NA	CATSDPPGLNEQFF	TGTGCCACCAGTGACCCCCCGGGACTCAATGAGCAGTTCTTC
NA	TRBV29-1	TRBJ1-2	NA	CSVVGQATYTF	TGCAGCGTTGTCGGGCAGGCGACCTACACCTTC
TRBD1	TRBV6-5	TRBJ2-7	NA	CASRKDRVSYEQYF	TGTGCCAGCAGAAAGGACAGGGTTAGCTACGAGCAGTACTTC
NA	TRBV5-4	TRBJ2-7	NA	CASSLGISSYEQYF	TGTGCCAGCAGCTTGGGGATTAGCTCCTACGAGCAGTACTTC
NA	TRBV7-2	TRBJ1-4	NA	CASSLGQLVGEKLFF	TGTGCCAGCAGCTTAGGTCAATTAGTAGGGGAAAAACTGTTTTTT
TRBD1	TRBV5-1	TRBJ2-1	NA	CASSLGGQTYNEQFF	TGCGCCAGCAGCTTGGGGGGACAGACCTACAATGAGCAGTTCTTC
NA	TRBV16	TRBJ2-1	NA	CASSPWTGGSYNEQFF	TGTGCCAGCAGCCCCTGGACTGGGGGCTCCTACAATGAGCAGTTCTTC
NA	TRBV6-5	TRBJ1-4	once	CASSRGSLNEKLFF	TGTGCCAGCAGTCGGGGCAGCCTTAATGAAAAACTGTTTTTT
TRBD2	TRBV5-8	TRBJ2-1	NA	CASSEGLAVYNEQFF	TGTGCCAGCAGCGAGGGACTAGCGGTGTACAATGAGCAGTTCTTC
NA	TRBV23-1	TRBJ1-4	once	CASSQPAGDGANEKLFF	TGCGCCAGCAGTCAACCGGCAGGGGATGGGGCTAATGAAAAACTGTTTTTT
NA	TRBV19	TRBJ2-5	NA	CASSIIGSARETQYF	TGTGCCAGTAGTATAATAGGGTCGGCGAGAGAGACCCAGTACTTC
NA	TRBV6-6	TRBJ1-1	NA	CASSLKDAYTEAFF	TGTGCCAGCAGTTTAAAAGACGCGTACACTGAAGCTTTCTTT
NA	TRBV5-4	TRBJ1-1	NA	CASSPGTVNTEAFF	TGTGCCAGCAGCCCTGGGACGGTGAACACTGAAGCTTTCTTT
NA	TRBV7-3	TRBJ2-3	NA	CASSRRVLGGTDTQYF	TGTGCCAGCAGCCGCCGTGTCCTAGGTGGCACAGATACGCAGTATTTT
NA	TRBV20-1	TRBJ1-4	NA	CSASFKGTTNEKLFF	TGCAGTGCTAGTTTTAAGGGAACAACTAATGAAAAACTGTTTTTT